These 4 T cell receptor beta chains originate from one sample sequenced in a study of metastatic and nonmetastatic thyroid tumors. TCRdb re-called the PCR reads with MiXCR. The table lists around 23,000 clones, roughly 15% of them singletons. Thyroid surgery was preceded by no treatment in any patient. The sample comprised tumor tissue. The receptors were sampled from a female donor with papillary thyroid cancer or a benign thyroid nodule (not recorded which). Some clones in this sample may be carry-over from other donors' samples.

By share, this clone counts as medium-sized. DNA for the CDR3: TGTGCCAGCAGGACAGGGATCTCCTACGAGCAGTACTTC. It specifies CASRTGISYEQYF. V and J are TRBV12-3 or TRBV12-4 and TRBJ2-7, with 7 bases fitting TRBD1. Trimming took 6 bases from V and 0 from J; bases not matched to a gene: 2. The CDR3 has 13 residues.

Many counts were recorded for this clone. The chain carries TRBV2 and TRBJ1-2; no definite D call. The CDR3 has 14 residues. Germline loops: CDR1 SNHLY, CDR2 FYNNEI. V was shortened by 1 base and J by 5 bases, with 11 bases between the two germline ends. The CDR3 region has the DNA TGTGCCAGCAGTGAAGTAAAGGGTCTATATGGCTACACCTTC. Translation: CASSEVKGLYGYTF.

A remark on this clone: The junction does not match germline at one end; this may be a read error. V is TRBV28 and J is TRBJ2-2, with D perhaps matching TRBD2 (5 bases). CDR3 length: 13 residues. Germline CDR1 is MDHEN and CDR2 is SYDVKM. The CDR3: CASSGPNTGELFF. The CDR3 coding sequence is TGTGCCAGCAGTGGACCGAACACCGGGGAGTTGTTTTTT.

This clone was observed many times. The chain joins TRBV3-1 to TRBJ2-3; D could derive from TRBD1 or TRBD2 (5 bases each). This CDR3 spans 12 amino acids. Germline values: CDR1 LGHDT, CDR2 YNNKEL (reference sequence). V was trimmed by 4 bases and J by 6 bases, leaving 8 bases between them. The CDR3 coding sequence is TGTGCCAGCAGCCTGGGGGAGGATACGCAGTATTTT. This encodes CASSLGEDTQYF.